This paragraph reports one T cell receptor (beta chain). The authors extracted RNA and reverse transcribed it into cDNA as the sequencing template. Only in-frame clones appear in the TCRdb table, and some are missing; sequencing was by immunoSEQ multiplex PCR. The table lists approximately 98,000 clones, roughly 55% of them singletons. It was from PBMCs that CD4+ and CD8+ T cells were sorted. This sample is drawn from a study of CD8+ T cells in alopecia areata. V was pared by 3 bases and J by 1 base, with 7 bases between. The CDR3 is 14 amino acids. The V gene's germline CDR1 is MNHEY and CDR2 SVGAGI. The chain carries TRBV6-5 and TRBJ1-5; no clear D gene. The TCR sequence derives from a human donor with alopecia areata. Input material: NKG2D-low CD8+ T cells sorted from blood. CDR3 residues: CASSYGGSNQPQHF. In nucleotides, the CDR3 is TGTGCCAGCAGTTATGGAGGCAGCAATCAGCCCCAGCATTTT.